This T cell receptor (beta chain) derives from a study of blood T cell repertoires in COVID-19. The wider study: Sites across the United States, Italy and Spain contributed samples from acute and convalescent COVID-19. PBMCs, B-cell-depleted T cells, or T cells provided the cDNA or gDNA that made up the material.

Germline-derived CDR1 and CDR2 are SEHNR and FQNEAQ (reference sequence). The CDR3 has 16 residues. Trimming removed 2 bases at V and 1 base at J, with 9 bases between. This clone has just one count. Source study methods: Amplifying reference gene primers gave estimates of nucleated cell counts. Clones were read by immunoSEQ multiplex PCR, and TCRdb kept only the in-frame ones, dropping some. V and J calls and clone size are copied from that table; D and trimming were computed from the DNA. The data contain more than 200,000 clones, roughly 80% of them singletons. This chain connects TRBV7-9 to TRBJ1-6; maybe TRBD1 (6 bases). The clonotype comes from a man at least 80 years old with acute or convalescent COVID-19. Sequencing was performed on peripheral blood. The CDR3 loop is CASSLTGPSYNSPLHF. The CDR3 DNA is TGTGCCAGCAGCTTAACAGGGCCGTCCTATAATTCACCCCTCCACTTT. Looking up the rest from reference TRBV7-9 and TRBJ1-6 gives the full variable domain: DTGVSQNPRHKITKRGQNVTFRCDPISEHNRLYWYRQTLGQGPEFLTYFQNEAQLEKSRLLSDRFSAERPKGSFSTLEIQRTEQGDSAMYLCASSLTGPSYNSPLHFGNGTRLTVT.